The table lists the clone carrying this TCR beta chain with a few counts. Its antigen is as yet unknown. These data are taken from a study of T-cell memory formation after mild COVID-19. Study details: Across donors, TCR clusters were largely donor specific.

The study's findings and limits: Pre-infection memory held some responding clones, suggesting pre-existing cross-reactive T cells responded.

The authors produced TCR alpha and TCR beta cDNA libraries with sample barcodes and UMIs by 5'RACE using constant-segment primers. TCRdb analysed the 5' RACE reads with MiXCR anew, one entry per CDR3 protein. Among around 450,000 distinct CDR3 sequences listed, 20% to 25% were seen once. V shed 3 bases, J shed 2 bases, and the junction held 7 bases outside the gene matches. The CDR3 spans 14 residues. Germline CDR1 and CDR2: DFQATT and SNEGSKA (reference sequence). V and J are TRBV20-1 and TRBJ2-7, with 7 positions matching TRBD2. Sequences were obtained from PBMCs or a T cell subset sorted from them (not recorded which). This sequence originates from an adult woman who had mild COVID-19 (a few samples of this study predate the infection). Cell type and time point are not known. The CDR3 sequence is CSASWAGATYEQYF. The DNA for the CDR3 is TGCAGTGCTAGCTGGGCGGGAGCCACCTACGAGCAGTACTTC.